These 28 T cell receptor beta chains were all obtained from the same sample, sequenced in a study of T-cell memory formation after mild COVID-19. Each CDR3 protein is one row after TCRdb ran MiXCR on the 5' RACE reads. The sample holds approximately 580,000 distinct CDR3 sequences; about a fifth are singletons and the top ten take under 15%. Sequences were obtained from PBMCs or a T cell subset sorted from them (not recorded which). These receptors all come from an adult woman who had mild COVID-19 (a few samples of this study predate the infection). Cell type and time point are not known.

This clonotype was found a few times. The V and J genes are TRBV12-3 or TRBV12-4 and TRBJ2-2; D could derive from TRBD1 or TRBD2 (5 bases each). The CDR3 has 15 residues. Trimming took 4 bases from V and 6 from J, leaving 15 bases between them. CDR3 sequence: CASSWAGPGAGELFF. CDR3 coding DNA: TGTGCCAGCAGTTGGGCAGGGCCCGGGGCCGGGGAGCTGTTTTTT.

This clonotype has just a few counts. A junction end diverges from the germline sequence, so it may reflect a read error. This chain uses TRBV23-1 with TRBJ2-1; no firm D call. TRBV23-1 is an ORF, and what it does is uncertain. The CDR3 consists of 16 residues. The chain's CDR3 is CASSPNVGPRYTEQFF. CDR3 nucleotides: TGCGCCAGCAGTCCCAATGTAGGACCGCGGTACACTGAGCAGTTCTTC.

This clonotype was observed a few times. The CDR3 loop is CASRPRASGGSRSSYEQYF. DNA of the CDR3: TGTGCCAGCAGGCCCCGAGCGTCGGGAGGGTCCAGGAGCTCCTACGAGCAGTACTTC. This sequence joins TRBV6-5 and TRBJ2-7; 8 bases line up with TRBD2. Germline V gene sequence: CDR1 MNHEY, CDR2 SVGAGI. There are 19 residues in the CDR3. The ends lost 6 bases at V and 0 bases at J; junction bases unmatched: 19.

This clonotype occurred a few times. V gene TRBV10-3 combines with J gene TRBJ2-7, with 8 nucleotides matching TRBD1. V was clipped by 3 bases and J by 7 bases; unmatched bases: 5. The CDR3 covers 13 residues. Looked up from germline, CDR1 is ENHRY and CDR2 is SYGVKD. CDR3 bases: TGTGCCATCAGTGACAGGGGGCTGGGGGAGCAGTACTTC. Translation gives CAISDRGLGEQYF.

The genes are TRBV18 and TRBJ2-7; D call uncertain. The CDR3 sequence is 14 residues long. The V end lost 0 bases, the J end lost 2 bases, and 8 bases lay between the germline ends. CDR1 and CDR2 (germline): KGHSH, LQKENI. CDR3 bases: TGTGCCAGCTCACCACCCTCCGAAACCTACGAGCAGTACTTC. The encoded protein is CASSPPSETYEQYF.

The chain links TRBV18 to TRBJ2-1; the match to TRBD2 covers 7 bases. Germline CDR1 reads KGHSH; CDR2 reads LQKENI. The CDR3 runs to 15 residues. The trim removed 0 bases at V and 7 bases at J, leaving 6 bases unmatched. CDR3 bases: TGTGCCAGCTCACCACCCGGGAGGTCATTTAATGAGCAGTTCTTC. Translated, it gives CASSPPGRSFNEQFF. Drawing the rest from reference TRBV18 and TRBJ2-1, the complete variable domain is NAGVMQNPRHLVRRRGQEARLRCSPMKGHSHVYWYRQLPEEGLKFMVYLQKENIIDESGMPKERFSAEFPKEGPSILRIQQVVRGDSAAYFCASSPPGRSFNEQFFGPGTRLTVL.

The chain recombines TRBV4-2 with TRBJ2-2; 8 nucleotides align to TRBD2. From germline, CDR1 is LGHNA and CDR2 YNFKEQ. V trimming: 0 bases; J trimming: 5 bases; junction bases outside the gene matches: 17. The CDR3 extends over 20 amino acids. The CDR3 reads CASSQDPGLAGYLKTGELFF. The CDR3 region has the DNA TGTGCCAGCAGCCAAGATCCTGGGCTAGCGGGTTACCTCAAAACCGGGGAGCTGTTTTTT.

V is TRBV30 and J is TRBJ2-1; 7 bases are a match to TRBD2. The CDR3 sequence is 17 residues long. The germline gives CDR1 GTSNPN, CDR2 SVGIG (reference sequence). After removal of 2 bases from V and 1 base from J, the junction contained 11 bases not matched to a gene. CDR3 protein: CAWSPTGGGGSYNEQFF. The CDR3 coding sequence is TGTGCCTGGAGTCCAACTGGGGGGGGAGGGTCCTACAATGAGCAGTTCTTC.

This clonotype was counted between two and nine times. V usage is TRBV7-8 and J usage is TRBJ2-1; D not resolved. CDR3 length equals 14 residues. V shed 4 bases and J shed 9 bases, with 16 bases lying between them. CDR1 and CDR2 from the germline V gene are SGHVS and FQNEAQ. The chain's CDR3 is CASSSKKSGGEQFF. CDR3 DNA sequence: TGTGCCAGCAGCTCGAAGAAATCTGGCGGTGAGCAGTTCTTC. Supplemented by reference TRBV7-8 and TRBJ2-1, the full variable domain reads GAGVSQSPRYKVAKRGQDVALRCDPISGHVSLFWYQQALGQGPEFLTYFQNEAQLDKSGLPSDRFFAERPEGSVSTLKIQRTQQEDSAVYLCASSSKKSGGEQFFGPGTRLTVL.

At least ten counts were recorded for this clonotype. The chain links TRBV7-6 to TRBJ2-7; TRBD1 agrees at 7 bases. Germline lookup yields CDR1 SGHVS and CDR2 FNYEAQ. V was pared by 3 bases and J by 3 bases, with 2 bases of the junction left unmatched. CDR3 size: 13 residues. The CDR3: CASSFQGDYEQYF. The CDR3 region has the DNA TGTGCCAGCAGCTTCCAGGGGGACTACGAGCAGTACTTC.

The chain is built from TRBV9 and TRBJ2-3; D unclear. Trimming took 3 bases from V and 0 from J, leaving 14 bases between them. The CDR3 is made up of 16 amino acids. In germline, CDR1 is SGDLS, CDR2 YYNGEE. DNA for the CDR3: TGTGCCAGCAGCGAGAAGGAGACCGCTAGCACAGATACGCAGTATTTT. This translates into CASSEKETASTDTQYF.

This clonotype was observed once. The V gene is TRBV18, the J gene TRBJ1-1, with 9 bases lining up with TRBD1. J lost 2 bases, V lost 10 bases, and 14 bases had no gene match. Germline V lookup: CDR1 KGHSH, CDR2 LQKENI. The CDR3 is made up of 16 amino acids. The CDR3 DNA sequence: TGTGCCACAGGACCCTCGATGGGACAGGGCAACACTGAAGCTTTCTTT. As protein: CATGPSMGQGNTEAFF.

This chain joins TRBV7-9 and TRBJ2-1, with a possible D match to TRBD2 (6 bases). Trimming shortened V by 1 base and J by 2 bases, and 9 bases separated the two germline ends. The CDR3 length is 15 residues. The germline CDR1 and CDR2 sequences are SEHNR and FQNEAQ (reference sequence). For the CDR3, the DNA is TGTGCCAGCAGCTTAGGCGGGGTTCCCTACAATGAGCAGTTCTTC. It yields the protein CASSLGGVPYNEQFF.

The V call is TRBV24-1, the J call TRBJ2-2, with TRBD1 matching over 10 bases. V shed 2 bases, J shed 4 bases, and the junction held 6 bases outside the gene matches. Germline CDR1 KGHDR, CDR2 SFDVKD. This CDR3 contains 17 residues. The CDR3 DNA reads TGTGCCACCAGTGATTGGGGACAGGGGATAGGCACCGGGGAGCTGTTTTTT. Its protein product is CATSDWGQGIGTGELFF.

The CDR3 sequence is CASSPSSGRYQETQYF. The CDR3 DNA is TGTGCCAGCAGTCCATCTAGCGGGAGGTACCAAGAGACCCAGTACTTC. The chain links TRBV7-3 to TRBJ2-5; 11 nucleotides agree with TRBD2. CDR1 and CDR2 (germline): SGHTA, FQGTGA. V lost 6 bases, J lost 0 bases, and 6 bases stayed unmatched. The length of the CDR3 is 16 residues.

A few counts support this clonotype. This chain links TRBV2 with TRBJ1-5; D gene uncertain. This CDR3 comprises 14 residues. Trimming took off 8 bases at V and 0 bases at J, with 11 bases between the two ends. Germline CDR1 and CDR2: SNHLY and FYNNEI. The CDR3 region has the DNA TGTGCCAGCTCACCGGGTATTAGCAATCAGCCCCAGCATTTT. Translated: CASSPGISNQPQHF.

In this sample, this clonotype turned up a few times. The chain joins TRBV18 to TRBJ2-5, with D perhaps TRBD1 or TRBD2 (5 bases each). Per the germline V gene, CDR1 is KGHSH and CDR2 is LQKENI. This CDR3 comprises 15 residues. The V gene lost 3 bases and the J gene lost 7 bases, with 18 bases spanning the gap. The chain's CDR3 is CASSPGTTQAGTQYF. The CDR3 DNA sequence: TGTGCCAGCTCACCGGGGACCACCCAGGCGGGGACCCAGTACTTC.

This sequence joins TRBV7-3 and TRBJ2-1; D is uncertain. Germline V gives CDR1 SGHTA, CDR2 FQGTGA. The CDR3 is 14 residues long. The germline V and J ends were trimmed by 7 bases and 5 bases, with 15 bases remaining between them. This chain's CDR3 is CASNLLGPNNEQFF. CDR3 in DNA: TGTGCCAGCAATTTACTGGGCCCAAACAATGAGCAGTTCTTC. Together with reference TRBV7-3 and TRBJ2-1, the CDR3 gives the full variable domain: GAGVSQTPSNKVTEKGKYVELRCDPISGHTALYWYRQSLGQGPEFLIYFQGTGAADDSGLPNDRFFAVRPEGSVSTLKIQRTERGDSAVYLCASNLLGPNNEQFFGPGTRLTVL.

This clonotype was seen at least ten times. The gene calls are TRBV7-2 and TRBJ2-7, with 7 bases fitting TRBD2. CDR1 and CDR2 (germline): SGHTA, FQGNSA. V shed 5 bases and J 3 bases; nucleotides not matched to a gene: 7. The CDR3 is 14 amino acids. The CDR3 bases are TGTGCCAGCAGCCTTGTGGCGGGAGACTACGAGCAGTACTTC. It encodes CASSLVAGDYEQYF.

This sequence joins TRBV3-1 and TRBJ2-3, with 8 nucleotides matching TRBD1. Looked up from germline, CDR1 is LGHDT and CDR2 is YNNKEL (reference sequence). V lost 4 bases and J lost 6; bases outside the gene matches: 12. This CDR3 spans 16 amino acids. Here the CDR3 DNA reads TGTGCCAGCAGCCCCCTTCTGCAGGGGGCGCGGGATACGCAGTATTTT. Residues: CASSPLLQGARDTQYF.

The chain links TRBV6-5 to TRBJ1-4, with 10 positions matching TRBD1. V lost 6 bases, J lost 7 bases, and 14 bases stayed unmatched. CDR1 is MNHEY, CDR2 SVGAGI, per germline. The CDR3 runs to 17 residues. The chain's CDR3 is CASSPGQGLSRVEKLFF. The CDR3 DNA sequence: TGTGCCAGCAGCCCGGGACAGGGGCTTTCGAGAGTTGAAAAACTGTTTTTT.

This clonotype has more than one count but fewer than ten. The chain employs TRBV5-1 and TRBJ2-7, with 8 bases lining up with TRBD1. Trimming at V came to 0 bases and at J to 6 bases, leaving 11 bases not matched to a gene. The CDR3 covers 16 residues. CDR1 and CDR2 from the germline V gene are SGHRS and YFSETQ. The DNA for the CDR3 is TGCGCCAGCAGCTTGGGAAGGACAGGGATATATAGCGAGCAGTACTTC. Translating gives CASSLGRTGIYSEQYF. Full variable domain (rest looked up from reference TRBV5-1 and TRBJ2-7): KAGVTQTPRYLIKTRGQQVTLSCSPISGHRSVSWYQQTPGQGLQFLFEYFSETQRNKGNFPGRFSGRQFSNSRSEMNVSTLELGDSALYLCASSLGRTGIYSEQYFGPGTRLTVT.

In DNA form, the CDR3 reads TGTGCCATCGGACGGCGCCAGGGGCTTAACTATGGCTACACCTTC. Its protein product is CAIGRRQGLNYGYTF. The chain links TRBV10-3 to TRBJ1-2, with D possibly matching TRBD1 (6 bases). Germline V lookup: CDR1 ENHRY, CDR2 SYGVKD. This CDR3 region has 15 residues. V lost 8 bases to trimming and J lost 1 base, with 17 bases between them.

The chain combines TRBV12-3 or TRBV12-4 with TRBJ2-5; unclear D gene. V was trimmed by 6 bases and J by 5 bases, leaving 10 bases between them. The CDR3 length is 12 residues. The CDR3 is CASSLNSETQYF. CDR3 in DNA: TGTGCCAGCAGCCTTAACAGTGAGACCCAGTACTTC.

CDR3 sequence (DNA): TGCGCCAGCAGCGGGGCGGGGGAGGAGACCCAGTACTTC. Protein product: CASSGAGEETQYF. This chain joins TRBV5-1 and TRBJ2-5; 7 positions agree with TRBD2. Germline CDR1 and CDR2: SGHRS and YFSETQ. Germline trimming cut 4 bases from V and 5 bases from J; bases unmatched to any gene: 5. The CDR3 runs to 13 residues.

This clonotype has a handful of counts. This sequence joins TRBV6-5 and TRBJ2-7, with D perhaps given as TRBD1 or TRBD2 (5 bases each). Trimming pared 6 bases from V and 2 bases from J, leaving 14 bases between. This CDR3 has 14 amino acids. Per the germline V gene, CDR1 is MNHEY and CDR2 is SVGAGI. The CDR3 sequence: CASSRTGAAYEQYF. The DNA of the CDR3 is TGTGCCAGCAGCAGGACCGGGGCCGCCTACGAGCAGTACTTC.

This clonotype turned up a few times. The V and J genes are TRBV20-1 and TRBJ2-7, with D possibly matching TRBD1 (6 bases). This CDR3 is built from 13 residues. Trimming pared 7 bases from V and 5 bases from J, leaving 18 bases between. The V gene's germline CDR1 is DFQATT and CDR2 SNEGSKA (reference sequence). In DNA form, the CDR3 reads TGCAGTGTCCTGAGGGGGAGTAGTAACGAGCAGTACTTC. Translation: CSVLRGSSNEQYF.

This clonotype turned up a few times. The CDR3 region has the DNA TGCGCCAGCAGCCAAGATAGGAGAGTAAACACTGAAGCTTTCTTT. Amino acids: CASSQDRRVNTEAFF. J is TRBJ1-1 and V is TRBV4-3; D remains unclear. Germline loops: CDR1 LGHNA, CDR2 YSLEER. Deletions cut 0 bases from V and 2 bases from J, with 10 bases between. The CDR3 runs 15 residues.